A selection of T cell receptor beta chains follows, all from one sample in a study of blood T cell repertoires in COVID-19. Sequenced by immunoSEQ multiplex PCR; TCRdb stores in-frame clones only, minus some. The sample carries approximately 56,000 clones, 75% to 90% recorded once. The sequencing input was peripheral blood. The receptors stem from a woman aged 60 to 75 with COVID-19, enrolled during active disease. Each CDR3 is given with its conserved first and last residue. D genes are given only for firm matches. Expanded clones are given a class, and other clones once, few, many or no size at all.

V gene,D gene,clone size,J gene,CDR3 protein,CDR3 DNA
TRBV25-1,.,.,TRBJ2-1,CASSEGGHPYNEQFF,TGTGCCAGCAGTGAGGGAGGCCACCCGTACAATGAGCAGTTCTTC
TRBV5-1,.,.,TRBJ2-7,CASSLGQAGGEQYF,TGCGCCAGCAGCCTCGGACAGGCGGGGGGCGAGCAGTACTTC
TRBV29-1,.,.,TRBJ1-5,CSVAQGHSNQPQHF,TGCAGCGTTGCACAGGGCCATAGCAATCAGCCCCAGCATTTT
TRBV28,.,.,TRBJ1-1,CASRGRGDTEAFF,TGTGCCAGCAGAGGGAGGGGGGACACTGAAGCTTTCTTT
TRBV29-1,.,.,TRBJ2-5,CSVVRDEETQYF,TGCAGCGTTGTCCGGGATGAAGAGACCCAGTACTTC
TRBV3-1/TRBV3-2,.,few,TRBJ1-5,CASSQGTFNSNQPQHF,TGTGCCAGCAGCCAGGGGACATTTAATAGCAATCAGCCCCAGCATTTT
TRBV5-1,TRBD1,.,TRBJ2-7,CASSGGDRGPYEQYF,TGCGCCAGCAGCGGTGGGGACAGGGGGCCCTACGAGCAGTACTTC
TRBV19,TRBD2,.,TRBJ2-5,CASSIGTLSAGEWETQYF,TGTGCCAGTAGCATTGGGACTCTATCAGCGGGAGAATGGGAGACCCAGTACTTC
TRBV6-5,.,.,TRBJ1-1,CASRHGQFEAFF,TGTGCCAGCAGACACGGACAGTTTGAAGCTTTCTTT
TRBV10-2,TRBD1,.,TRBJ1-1,CASRPPTGNFLAFF,TGCGCCAGCAGACCACCGACAGGGAATTTTTTGGCTTTCTTT
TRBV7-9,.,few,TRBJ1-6,CASSREQPISPLHF,TGTGCCAGCAGTAGAGAACAGCCCATATCACCCCTCCACTTT
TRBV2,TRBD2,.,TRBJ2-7,CASSRGSVAGAYEQYF,TGTGCCAGCAGTCGCGGGTCCGTAGCGGGAGCCTACGAGCAGTACTTC
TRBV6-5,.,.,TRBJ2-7,CASSYSNIGVYEQYF,TGTGCCAGCAGTTACTCGAATATCGGGGTCTACGAGCAGTACTTC
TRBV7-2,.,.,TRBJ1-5,CASSLALEQPQHF,TGTGCCAGCAGCTTAGCCCTAGAACAGCCCCAGCATTTT
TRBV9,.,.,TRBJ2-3,CASSVAFTDTQYF,TGTGCCAGCAGCGTAGCGTTCACAGATACGCAGTATTTT
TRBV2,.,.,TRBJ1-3,CATGGGGGNTIYF,TGTGCCACTGGTGGGGGAGGTGGAAACACCATATATTTT
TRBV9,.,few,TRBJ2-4,CASSVDTAANIQYF,TGTGCCAGCAGCGTAGACACCGCGGCAAACATTCAGTACTTC
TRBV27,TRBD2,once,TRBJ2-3,CASSFRSGSSTDTQYF,TGTGCCAGCAGTTTTAGGAGCGGGAGTAGCACAGATACGCAGTATTTT
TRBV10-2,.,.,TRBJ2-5,CASSDPQETQYF,TGCGCCAGCAGTGACCCTCAAGAGACCCAGTACTTC
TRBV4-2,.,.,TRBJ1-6,CASSQDLTGNYNSPLHF,TGTGCCAGCAGCCAAGATCTAACAGGGAACTATAATTCACCCCTCCACTTT
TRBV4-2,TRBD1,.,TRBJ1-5,CASSQELTGRSNQPQHF,TGTGCCAGCAGCCAAGAATTGACAGGGCGCAGCAATCAGCCCCAGCATTTT
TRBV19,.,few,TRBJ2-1,CASSLQGLYNEQFF,TGTGCCAGTAGTCTTCAGGGGCTCTACAATGAGCAGTTCTTC
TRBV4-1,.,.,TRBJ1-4,CASSQDSARDTQVEKLFF,TGCGCCAGCAGCCAAGATAGTGCCCGGGACACCCAGGTTGAAAAACTGTTTTTT
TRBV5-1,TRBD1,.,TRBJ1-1,CASSLMMTGSGTEAFF,TGCGCCAGCAGCCTTATGATGACAGGGAGTGGCACTGAAGCTTTCTTT
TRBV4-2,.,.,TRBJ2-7,CASSQVVLARGSFYEQYF,TGTGCCAGCAGCCAGGTTGTATTAGCAAGGGGAAGTTTCTACGAGCAGTACTTC
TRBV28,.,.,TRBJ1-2,CATLGGHEGRGGYTF,TGTGCCACCCTAGGGGGTCATGAGGGGAGAGGTGGCTACACCTTC
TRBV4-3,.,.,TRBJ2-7,CASSQDARGSSYEQYF,TGCGCCAGCAGCCAAGATGCGCGGGGAAGCTCCTACGAGCAGTACTTC
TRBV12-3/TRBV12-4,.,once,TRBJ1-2,CASSLPAGYGYTF,TGTGCCAGCAGTTTACCGGCAGGCTATGGCTACACCTTC
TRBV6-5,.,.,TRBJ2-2,CASSYSLIDTGELFF,TGTGCCAGCAGTTACTCCCTTATTGACACCGGGGAGCTGTTTTTT
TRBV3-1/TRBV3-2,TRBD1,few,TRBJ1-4,CASSQPGGATNEKLFF,TGTGCCAGCAGCCAACCAGGGGGTGCAACTAATGAAAAACTGTTTTTT
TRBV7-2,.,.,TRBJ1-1,CASSSSGSMNTEAFF,TGTGCCAGCAGCTCCTCAGGATCAATGAACACTGAAGCTTTCTTT
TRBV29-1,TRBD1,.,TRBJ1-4,CSAWWDRGEKLFF,TGCAGCGCATGGTGGGACAGGGGGGAAAAACTGTTTTTT
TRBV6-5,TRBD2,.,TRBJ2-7,CASSYSLAGTYEQYF,TGTGCCAGCAGTTACTCTCTAGCGGGCACCTACGAGCAGTACTTC
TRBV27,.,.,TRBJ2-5,CAIKGQETQYF,TGTGCCATAAAGGGGCAAGAGACCCAGTACTTC
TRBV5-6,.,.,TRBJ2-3,CASSLPGGDTQYF,TGTGCCAGCAGCCTGCCCGGTGGAGATACGCAGTATTTT
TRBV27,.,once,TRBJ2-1,CASSYVYSSYNEQFF,TGTGCCAGCAGTTACGTCTACAGCTCCTACAATGAGCAGTTCTTC
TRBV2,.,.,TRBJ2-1,CASRVSRDNEQFF,TGTGCCAGCAGGGTGTCCCGCGACAATGAGCAGTTCTTC
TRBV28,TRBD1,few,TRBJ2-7,CASSSSGQGDEQYF,TGTGCCAGCAGTTCATCAGGACAGGGGGACGAGCAGTACTTC
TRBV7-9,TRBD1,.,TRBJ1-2,CASSLQGQVGTSGYTF,TGTGCCAGCAGCCTTCAGGGACAGGTCGGGACCAGTGGCTACACCTTC
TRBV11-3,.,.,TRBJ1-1,CASSLDPSNTEAFF,TGTGCCAGCAGCTTAGATCCATCGAACACTGAAGCTTTCTTT
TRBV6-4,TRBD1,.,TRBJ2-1,CASSPGQGHNEQFF,TGTGCCAGCAGCCCGGGACAGGGACACAATGAGCAGTTCTTC
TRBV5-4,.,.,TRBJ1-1,CASSTGNTEAFF,TGTGCCAGCAGCACAGGGAACACTGAAGCTTTCTTT
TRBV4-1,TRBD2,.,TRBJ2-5,CASSQEESLGGREETQYF,TGCGCCAGCAGCCAAGAAGAAAGTTTAGGTGGGAGGGAAGAGACCCAGTACTTC
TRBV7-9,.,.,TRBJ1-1,CASSLGGDPEAFF,TGTGCCAGCAGCTTAGGGGGGGACCCTGAAGCTTTCTTT
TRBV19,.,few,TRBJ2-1,CASSIGSGPYNEQFF,TGTGCCAGTAGTATAGGCAGCGGTCCTTACAATGAGCAGTTCTTC
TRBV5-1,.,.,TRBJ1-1,CASSLEGPNTEAFF,TGCGCCAGCAGCTTGGAGGGGCCTAACACTGAAGCTTTCTTT
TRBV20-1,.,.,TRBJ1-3,CSGVERNTIYF,TGCAGTGGTGTAGAGAGAAACACCATATATTTT
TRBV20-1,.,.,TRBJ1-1,CSASWLLDTEAFF,TGCAGTGCTAGTTGGCTCCTGGACACTGAAGCTTTCTTT
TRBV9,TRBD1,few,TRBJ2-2,CASSARQGPTGELFF,TGTGCCAGCAGCGCCCGACAGGGACCCACCGGGGAGCTGTTTTTT
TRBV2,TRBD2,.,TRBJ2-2,CASTSGLAGANTGELFF,TGTGCCAGCACCTCGGGACTAGCGGGGGCAAACACCGGGGAGCTGTTTTTT
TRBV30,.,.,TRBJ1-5,CAWNNQGSQPQHF,TGTGCCTGGAATAACCAGGGAAGTCAGCCCCAGCATTTT
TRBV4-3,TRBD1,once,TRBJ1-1,CASSTGGQWVNTEAFF,TGCGCCAGCAGTACAGGGGGACAGTGGGTGAACACTGAAGCTTTCTTT
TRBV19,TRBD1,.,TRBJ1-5,CASRNSGGHQPQHF,TGTGCCAGTAGGAATTCAGGGGGCCATCAGCCCCAGCATTTT
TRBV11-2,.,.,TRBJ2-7,CASSSGHRLNEQYF,TGTGCCAGCAGCTCGGGACACCGCCTAAACGAGCAGTACTTC
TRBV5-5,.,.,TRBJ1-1,CASSLVVNMNTEAFF,TGTGCCAGCAGCTTGGTGGTCAACATGAACACTGAAGCTTTCTTT